This T cell receptor beta chain comes out of a study of T-cell reconstitution after alpha-beta-depleted transplantation in children. TCRbeta library construction was performed incorporating unique molecular identifiers. TCRdb redid the calling of the PCR reads with MiXCR, one entry per CDR3 protein. The sample gives over 550,000 distinct CDR3 sequences, 10% of which show up once; roughly 3.9% is in the top ten. The sample holds a few counts of this clonotype. This likely comes from a read error, as the CDR3 has no conserved phenylalanine or tryptophan at its end. No DNA is shown, since the ends of the CDR3 on it are uncertain; the CDR3 is the one TCRdb lists. The CDR3 contains 11 residues when both ends are counted. Germline values: CDR1 DFQATT, CDR2 SNEGSKA (reference sequence).

The material was PBMCs from the stem cell graft donor, obtained from the stem cell graft. V usage is TRBV20-1 and J usage is TRBJ1-1; TRBD1, as called in the table, went unchecked against the DNA. The receptor's source is a human donor who donated a stem cell graft to a child with acute myeloid leukemia. This CDR3 reads CSARGPTGVAI.